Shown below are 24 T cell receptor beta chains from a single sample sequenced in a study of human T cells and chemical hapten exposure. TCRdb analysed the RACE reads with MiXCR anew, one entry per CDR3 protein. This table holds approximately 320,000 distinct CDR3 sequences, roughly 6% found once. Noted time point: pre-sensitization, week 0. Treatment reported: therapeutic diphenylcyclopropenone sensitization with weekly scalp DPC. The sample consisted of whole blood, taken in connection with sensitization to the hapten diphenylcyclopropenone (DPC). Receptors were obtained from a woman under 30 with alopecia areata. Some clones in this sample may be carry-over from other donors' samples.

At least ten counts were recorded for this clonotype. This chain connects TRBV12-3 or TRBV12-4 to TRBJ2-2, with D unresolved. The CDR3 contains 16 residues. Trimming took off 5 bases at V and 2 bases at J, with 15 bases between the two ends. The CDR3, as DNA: TGTGCCAGCAGTCCCCGGACCCCGTCTAACACCGGGGAGCTGTTTTTT. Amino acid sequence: CASSPRTPSNTGELFF.

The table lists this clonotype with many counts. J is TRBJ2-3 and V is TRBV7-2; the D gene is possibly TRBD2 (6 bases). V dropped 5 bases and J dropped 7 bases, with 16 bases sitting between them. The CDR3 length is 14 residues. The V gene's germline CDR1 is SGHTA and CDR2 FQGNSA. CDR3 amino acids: CASSLQTSSNTQYF. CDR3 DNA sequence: TGTGCCAGCAGCCTCCAGACTAGTTCAAATACGCAGTATTTT.

The CDR3 reads CSVEERGLYTEAFF. CDR3 DNA sequence: TGCAGCGTTGAGGAACGGGGGCTGTACACTGAAGCTTTCTTT. The V call is TRBV29-1, the J call TRBJ1-1, with D possibly being TRBD1 (6 bases). This CDR3 contains 14 residues. Trimming left V 3 bases short and J 3 bases short, with 14 bases between. Germline assignment: CDR1 SQVTM and CDR2 ANQGSEA.

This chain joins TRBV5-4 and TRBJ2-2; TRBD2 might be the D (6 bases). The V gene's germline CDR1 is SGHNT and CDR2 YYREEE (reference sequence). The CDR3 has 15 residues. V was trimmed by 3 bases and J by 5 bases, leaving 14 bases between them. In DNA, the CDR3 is TGTGCCAGCAGCTCCAGCGGGTCAAGAACCGGGGAGCTGTTTTTT. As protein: CASSSSGSRTGELFF.

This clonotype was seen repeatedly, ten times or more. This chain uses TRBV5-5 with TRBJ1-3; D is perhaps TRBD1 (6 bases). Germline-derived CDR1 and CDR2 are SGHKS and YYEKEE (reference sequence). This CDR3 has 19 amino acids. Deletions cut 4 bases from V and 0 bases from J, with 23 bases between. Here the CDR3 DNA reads TGTGCCAGCAGCCACATGATTTACGGACAGAGGGACTCTGGAAACACCATATATTTT. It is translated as CASSHMIYGQRDSGNTIYF.

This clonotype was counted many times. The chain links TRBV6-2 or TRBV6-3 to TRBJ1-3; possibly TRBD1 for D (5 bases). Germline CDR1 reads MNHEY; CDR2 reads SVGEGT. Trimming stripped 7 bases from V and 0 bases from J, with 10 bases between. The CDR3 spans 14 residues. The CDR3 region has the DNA TGTGCCAGCACCTGGGGCGGCTCTGGAAACACCATATATTTT. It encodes CASTWGGSGNTIYF.

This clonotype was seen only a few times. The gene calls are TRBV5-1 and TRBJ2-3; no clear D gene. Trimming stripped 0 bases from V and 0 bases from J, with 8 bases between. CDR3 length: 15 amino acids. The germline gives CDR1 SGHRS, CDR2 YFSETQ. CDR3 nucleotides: TGCGCCAGCAGCTTGGTTGGGTTTAGCACAGATACGCAGTATTTT. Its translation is CASSLVGFSTDTQYF.

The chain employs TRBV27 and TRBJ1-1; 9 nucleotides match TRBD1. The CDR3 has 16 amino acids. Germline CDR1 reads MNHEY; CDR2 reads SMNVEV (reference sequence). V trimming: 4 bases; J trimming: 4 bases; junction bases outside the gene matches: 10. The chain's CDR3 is CASSSSTGGQLTEAFF. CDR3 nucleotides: TGTGCCAGCAGTTCCTCAACAGGGGGCCAACTCACTGAAGCTTTCTTT.

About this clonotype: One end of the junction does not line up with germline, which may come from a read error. CDR3 DNA: TGTGCCAGCAGCTTAGATTCTGTTCCTAGTATGGACTTC. It specifies CASSLDSVPSMDF. The chain links TRBV7-2 to TRBJ2-5, with D unresolved. The CDR3 loop spans 13 amino acids. CDR1 SGHTA and CDR2 FQGNSA come from the germline V gene.

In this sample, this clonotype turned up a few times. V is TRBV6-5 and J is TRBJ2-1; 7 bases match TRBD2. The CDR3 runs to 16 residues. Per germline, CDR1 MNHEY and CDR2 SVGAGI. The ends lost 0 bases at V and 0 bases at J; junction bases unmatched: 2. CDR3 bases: TGTGCCAGCAGTTACTCCGGCGGGAGCTCCTACAATGAGCAGTTCTTC. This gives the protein CASSYSGGSSYNEQFF.

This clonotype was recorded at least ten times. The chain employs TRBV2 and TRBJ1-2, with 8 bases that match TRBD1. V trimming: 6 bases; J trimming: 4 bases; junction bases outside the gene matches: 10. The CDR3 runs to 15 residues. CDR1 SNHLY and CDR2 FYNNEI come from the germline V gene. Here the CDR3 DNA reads TGTGCCAGCAGGACGACAGGGGACGGAGGCTATGGCTACACCTTC. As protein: CASRTTGDGGYGYTF.

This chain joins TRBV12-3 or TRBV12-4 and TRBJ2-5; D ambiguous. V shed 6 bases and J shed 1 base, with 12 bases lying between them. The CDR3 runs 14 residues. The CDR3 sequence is CASSPAEFQETQYF. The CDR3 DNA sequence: TGTGCCAGCAGCCCGGCGGAATTCCAAGAGACCCAGTACTTC.

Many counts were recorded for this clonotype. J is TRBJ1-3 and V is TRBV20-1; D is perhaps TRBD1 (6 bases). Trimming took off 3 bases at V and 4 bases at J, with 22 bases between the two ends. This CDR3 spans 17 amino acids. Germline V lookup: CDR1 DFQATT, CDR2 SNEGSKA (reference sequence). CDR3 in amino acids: CSARPTFTGNIGNTIYF. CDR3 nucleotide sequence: TGCAGTGCTAGGCCTACCTTTACAGGGAATATCGGAAACACCATATATTTT.

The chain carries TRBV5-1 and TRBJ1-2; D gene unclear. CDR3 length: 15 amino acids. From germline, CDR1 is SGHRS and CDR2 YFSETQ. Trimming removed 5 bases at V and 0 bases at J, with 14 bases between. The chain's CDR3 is CASSEAGRANYGYTF. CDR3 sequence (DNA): TGCGCCAGCAGTGAGGCCGGGAGGGCTAACTATGGCTACACCTTC.

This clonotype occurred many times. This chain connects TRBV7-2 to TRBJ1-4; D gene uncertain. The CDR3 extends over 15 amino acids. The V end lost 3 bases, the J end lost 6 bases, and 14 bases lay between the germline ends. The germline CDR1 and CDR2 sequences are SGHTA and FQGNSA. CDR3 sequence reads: CASSFGPVMDEKLFF. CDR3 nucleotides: TGTGCCAGCAGCTTTGGGCCCGTCATGGATGAAAAACTGTTTTTT.

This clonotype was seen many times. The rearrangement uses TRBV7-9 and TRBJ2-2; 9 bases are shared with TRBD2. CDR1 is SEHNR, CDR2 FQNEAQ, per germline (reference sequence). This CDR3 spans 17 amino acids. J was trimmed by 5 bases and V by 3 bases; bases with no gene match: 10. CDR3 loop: CASSFSTGTSLTGELFF. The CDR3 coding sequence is TGTGCCAGCAGCTTCAGTACCGGGACTAGCTTGACCGGGGAGCTGTTTTTT.

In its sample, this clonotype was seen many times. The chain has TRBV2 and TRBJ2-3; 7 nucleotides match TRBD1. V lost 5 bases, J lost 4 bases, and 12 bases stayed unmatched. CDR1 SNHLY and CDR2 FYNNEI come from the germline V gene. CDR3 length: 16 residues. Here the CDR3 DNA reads TGTGCCAGCAGTCACACCACAGGGGACGGGGCAGATACGCAGTATTTT. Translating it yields CASSHTTGDGADTQYF. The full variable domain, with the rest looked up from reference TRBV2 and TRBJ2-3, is EPEVTQTPSHQVTQMGQEVILRCVPISNHLYFYWYRQILGQKVEFLVSFYNNEISEKSEIFDDQFSVERPDGSNFTLKIRSTKLEDSAMYFCASSHTTGDGADTQYFGPGTRLTVL.

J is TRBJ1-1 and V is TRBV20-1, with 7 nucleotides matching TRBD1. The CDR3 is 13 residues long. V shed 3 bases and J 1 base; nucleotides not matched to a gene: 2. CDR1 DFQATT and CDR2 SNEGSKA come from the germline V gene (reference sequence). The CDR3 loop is CSARRGPNTEAFF. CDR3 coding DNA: TGCAGTGCTAGGAGGGGGCCGAACACTGAAGCTTTCTTT.

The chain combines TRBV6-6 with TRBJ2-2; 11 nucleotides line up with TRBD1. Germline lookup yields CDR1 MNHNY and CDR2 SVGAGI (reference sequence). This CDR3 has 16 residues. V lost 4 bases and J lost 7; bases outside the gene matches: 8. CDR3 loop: CASSFRTGGIGGELFF. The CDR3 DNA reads TGTGCCAGCAGTTTCCGGACAGGGGGCATCGGCGGGGAGCTGTTTTTT.

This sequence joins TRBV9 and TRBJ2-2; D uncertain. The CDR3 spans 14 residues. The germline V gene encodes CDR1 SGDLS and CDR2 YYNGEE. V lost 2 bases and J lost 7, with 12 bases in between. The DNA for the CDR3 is TGTGCCAGCAGCGTGCAGGATCTGGACGGGGAGCTGTTTTTT. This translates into CASSVQDLDGELFF.

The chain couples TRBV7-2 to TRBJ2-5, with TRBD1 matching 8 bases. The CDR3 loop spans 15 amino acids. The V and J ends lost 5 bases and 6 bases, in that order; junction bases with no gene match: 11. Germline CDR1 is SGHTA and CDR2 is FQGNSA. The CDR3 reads CASSALDRGGKTQYF. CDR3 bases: TGTGCCAGCAGCGCACTAGACAGGGGAGGAAAGACCCAGTACTTC.

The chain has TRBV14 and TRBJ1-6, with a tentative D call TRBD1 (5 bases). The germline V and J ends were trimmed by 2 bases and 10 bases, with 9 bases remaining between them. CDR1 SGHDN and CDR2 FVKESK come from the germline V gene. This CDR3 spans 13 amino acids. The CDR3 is CASSQQGLSPLHF. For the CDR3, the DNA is TGTGCCAGCAGCCAACAGGGTTTGTCACCCCTCCACTTT.

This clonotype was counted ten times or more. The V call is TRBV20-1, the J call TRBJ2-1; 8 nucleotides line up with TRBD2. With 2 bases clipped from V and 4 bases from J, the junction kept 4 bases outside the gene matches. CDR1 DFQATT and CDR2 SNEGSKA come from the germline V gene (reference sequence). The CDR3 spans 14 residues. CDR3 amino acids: CSARLLAEYNEQFF. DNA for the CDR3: TGCAGTGCTAGATTACTAGCGGAATACAATGAGCAGTTCTTC.

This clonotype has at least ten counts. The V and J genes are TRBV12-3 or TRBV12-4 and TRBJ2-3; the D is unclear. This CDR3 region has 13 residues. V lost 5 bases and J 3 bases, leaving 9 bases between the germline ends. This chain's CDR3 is CASSPLVTDTQYF. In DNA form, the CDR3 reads TGTGCCAGCAGTCCGCTGGTGACAGATACGCAGTATTTT.